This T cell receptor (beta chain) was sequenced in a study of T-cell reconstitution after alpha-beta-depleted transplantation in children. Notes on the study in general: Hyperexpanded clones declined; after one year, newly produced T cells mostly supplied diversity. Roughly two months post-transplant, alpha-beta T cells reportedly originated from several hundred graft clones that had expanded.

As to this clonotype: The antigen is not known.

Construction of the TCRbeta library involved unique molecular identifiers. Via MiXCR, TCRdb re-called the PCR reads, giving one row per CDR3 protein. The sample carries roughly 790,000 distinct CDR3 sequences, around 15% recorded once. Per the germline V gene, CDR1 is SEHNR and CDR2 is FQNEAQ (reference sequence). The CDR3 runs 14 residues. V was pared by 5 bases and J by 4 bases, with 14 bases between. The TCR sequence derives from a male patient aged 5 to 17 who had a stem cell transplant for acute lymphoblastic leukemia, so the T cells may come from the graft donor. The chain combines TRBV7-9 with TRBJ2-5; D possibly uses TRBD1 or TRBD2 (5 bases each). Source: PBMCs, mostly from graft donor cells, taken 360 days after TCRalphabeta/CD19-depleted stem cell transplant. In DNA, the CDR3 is TGTGCCAGCAGCCAATCTCGGGGCGCAGAGACCCAGTACTTC. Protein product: CASSQSRGAETQYF.